This T cell receptor (beta chain) stems from a study of Graves' ophthalmopathy and Graves' hyperthyroidism. The study, taken as a whole, reports: A majority of expanded thyroid clonotypes exceeding 0.001 frequency were likewise present in blood.

Participants with hyperthyroidism, aged 18 to 65, were newly diagnosed with under 2 months' duration. Diagnoses were established from clinical symptoms, serum thyroxine, TRAb, thyroid ultrasound and orbital computed tomography. As the template, RNA transcripts were used to amplify TCR beta CDR3 regions. First-round RT-PCR employed HTBI primers, with a second-round multiplex PCR after it. TCRdb passed the multiplex PCR reads through MiXCR, listing each CDR3 protein once. Of about 500,000 distinct CDR3 sequences listed, 35% to 45% are singletons. In this sample, this clonotype turned up a few times. Its specificity is unknown. CDR1 is SGHRS, CDR2 YFSETQ, per germline. Trimming removed 0 bases from V and 2 bases from J, with 6 bases in between. This CDR3 comprises 14 residues.

Sequencing was done on a sample of peripheral blood or thyroid tissue (not recorded which). This receptor was obtained from an adult man with Graves' hyperthyroidism. V usage is TRBV5-1 and J usage is TRBJ1-3; D is undetermined. The CDR3 region is CASSLELTGNTIYF. The CDR3 region has the DNA TGCGCCAGCAGCTTGGAGTTGACTGGAAACACCATATATTTT.